This T cell receptor beta chain was captured in a study of blood T cell repertoires in COVID-19. Repertoires were generated with immunoSEQ multiplex PCR, while TCRdb's copy carries only in-frame clones and drops some. The sample includes 150,000 to 200,000 clones, roughly 79% of them seen just once. V was shortened by 4 bases and J by 1 base, with 13 bases between the two germline ends. The CDR3 runs to 15 residues. Germline V gene data show CDR1 as LGHNA and CDR2 as YNFKEQ. This TCR derives from an elderly woman with COVID-19, enrolled during active disease. The specimen sequenced was peripheral blood. The chain links TRBV4-2 to TRBJ1-2; the D gene is possibly TRBD1 (6 bases). The CDR3 spells CASSLTGRSNYGYTF. Here the CDR3 DNA reads TGTGCCAGCAGCCTTACAGGGCGGAGTAACTATGGCTACACCTTC.